The source of this TCR beta chain is a study of cytomegalovirus exposure and HLA in healthy donors. Study results and caveats: Reported performance of the classifier showed diagnosis of cytomegalovirus status with high specificity and sensitivity. The dataset shows that most TCR sequences were rare, while some public TCRs occurred in many donors.

This PCR relied on a set of 60 Vbeta primers and 13 Jbeta primers. In the original workflow: Some 11 million shared chains were among the approximately 80 million unique TCR beta chains that a later analysis counted. Sequencing was performed with immunoSEQ multiplex PCR; in TCRdb, only in-frame clones are kept and a portion is missing. V and J calls and clone size are those listed in that table; D and trimming were worked out from the DNA. Among roughly 150,000 clones listed, around 68% were seen once. At the time of sampling, donors were nominally healthy, though unrecorded immune exposures were likely. Germline CDR1 is SGHTA and CDR2 is FQGTGA. CDR3 length: 14 amino acids. Trimming removed 3 bases from V and 1 base from J; junction bases left unmatched: 2. As concerns this clone: The antigen remains unidentified.

The material sequenced was PBMCs. The receptor comes from a young man in good health and CMV-seropositive. This sequence joins TRBV7-3 and TRBJ1-1, with 7 bases that match TRBD1. CDR3 protein: CASSFGQANTEAFF. The CDR3 coding sequence is TGTGCCAGCAGCTTTGGACAGGCGAACACTGAAGCTTTCTTT.